The source of this T cell receptor (beta chain) is a study of neurological immune-mediated disorders. This clonotype came up many times. V lost 3 bases and J 5 bases, leaving 15 bases between the germline ends. There are 15 residues in the CDR3. Germline V gene data show CDR1 as SGHRS and CDR2 as YFSETQ. One entry per CDR3 protein results from TCRdb running MiXCR on the 5' RACE reads. In the table there are about 38,000 distinct CDR3 sequences, around a tenth of which are singletons. The clonotype originates from a woman between 25 and 40 years old with HTLV-1-associated myelopathy (HAM/TSP). The V call is TRBV5-1, the J call TRBJ2-1; D ambiguous. Source material: CD4+ T cells from blood. The CDR3 DNA is TGCGCCAGCAGCTCGGGCGTACGAGTCCACAATGAGCAGTTCTTC. Residues: CASSSGVRVHNEQFF.